The 9 T cell receptor beta chains below come from one sample, sequenced in a study of PD-1 blockade in classical Hodgkin lymphoma. Each of the patients experienced relapse following autologous stem cell transplantation, and their brentuximab vedotin exposure differed. The repertoire was sequenced with immunoSEQ multiplex PCR; TCRdb's copy has only in-frame clones and lacks some. This sample has under 20,000 clones, with over 80% found just once. The sample consisted of peripheral blood mononuclear cells (PBMCs), taken before the second cycle of nivolumab. The receptors shown here come from a human donor with classical Hodgkin lymphoma.

The genes are TRBV27 and TRBJ2-2; 11 bases align to TRBD2. V gave up 2 bases and J gave up 7 bases; unmatched junction bases: 6. The germline gives CDR1 MNHEY, CDR2 SMNVEV (reference sequence). CDR3 length equals 16 residues. This CDR3 is CASSLDSGGAFGELFF. Written as DNA, the CDR3 is TGTGCCAGCAGTTTAGATAGCGGGGGGGCCTTCGGGGAGCTGTTTTTT.

The V call is TRBV12-5, the J call TRBJ2-2, with D uncertain. Germline loops: CDR1 LGHNT, CDR2 FRNRAP. Trimming cost V 6 bases and J 3 bases, with 14 bases left between them. The CDR3 sequence is 15 residues long. CDR3 in DNA: TGTGCTAGTGGGCCCGTTGGTGGGTACACCGGGGAGCTGTTTTTT. This translates into CASGPVGGYTGELFF.

This clone was observed a single time. The chain employs TRBV13 and TRBJ2-1; a possible D gene is TRBD2 (5 bases). Deletions cut 6 bases from V and 6 bases from J, with 15 bases between. Germline CDR1 PRHDT, CDR2 FYEKMQ (reference sequence). This CDR3 is 14 amino acids long. CDR3 sequence: CASSDEASINEQFF. CDR3 bases: TGTGCCAGCAGTGATGAGGCTAGCATCAATGAGCAGTTCTTC.

Only a few counts were recorded for this clone. This chain joins TRBV27 and TRBJ2-5; 7 nucleotides agree with TRBD2. This CDR3 is 17 amino acids long. V shed 2 bases and J 5 bases; nucleotides not matched to a gene: 14. Germline CDR1 reads MNHEY; CDR2 reads SMNVEV (reference sequence). In nucleotides, the CDR3 is TGTGCCAGCAGTTTACCCCGCCGGGGGACTAAGGTTGAGACCCAGTACTTC. Its protein is CASSLPRRGTKVETQYF.

This clone came up once. This chain links TRBV4-1 with TRBJ1-2; no clear D gene. Germline V lookup: CDR1 MGHRA, CDR2 YSYEKL. The V end lost 1 base, the J end lost 4 bases, and 10 bases lay between the germline ends. The CDR3 length is 14 residues. The CDR3 DNA reads TGCGCCAGCAGCCAAGCGGAAAGAGCCTATGGCTACACCTTC. Translating it yields CASSQAERAYGYTF.

This chain links TRBV14 with TRBJ2-5; the D is unclear. CDR3 length: 14 residues. Trimming took off 0 bases at V and 7 bases at J, with 12 bases between the two ends. Germline assignment: CDR1 SGHDN and CDR2 FVKESK. The CDR3 coding sequence is TGTGCCAGCAGCCAAGACTGGGGTGGATCGACCCAGTACTTC. Its protein product is CASSQDWGGSTQYF. Based on the CDR3 plus reference TRBV14 and TRBJ2-5, the full variable domain is EAGVTQFPSHSVIEKGQTVTLRCDPISGHDNLYWYRRVMGKEIKFLLHFVKESKQDESGMPNNRFLAERTGGTYSTLKVQPAELEDSGVYFCASSQDWGGSTQYFGPGTRLLVL.

This chain links TRBV5-4 with TRBJ1-1; a weak D match, TRBD1 (6 bases). Trimming removed 0 bases from V and 1 base from J, with 13 bases in between. The CDR3 runs to 16 residues. Looked up from germline, CDR1 is SGHNT and CDR2 is YYREEE (reference sequence). CDR3 sequence reads: CASSLVMGHSNTEAFF. The CDR3, as DNA: TGTGCCAGCAGCTTGGTGATGGGACACTCGAACACTGAAGCTTTCTTT.

V is TRBV19 and J is TRBJ2-5; 8 positions match TRBD1. V was clipped by 7 bases and J by 5 bases; unmatched bases: 12. The CDR3 totals 15 residues. The germline CDR1 and CDR2 sequences are LNHDA and SQIVND (reference sequence). Here the CDR3 DNA reads TGTGCCAGTACCGGACAGGGAGGTCGGTGGGAGACCCAGTACTTC. Translating it yields CASTGQGGRWETQYF. The full variable domain, its missing parts supplied by reference TRBV19 and TRBJ2-5, is DGGITQSPKYLFRKEGQNVTLSCEQNLNHDAMYWYRQDPGQGLRLIYYSQIVNDFQKGDIAEGYSVSREKKESFPLTVTSAQKNPTAFYLCASTGQGGRWETQYFGPGTRLLVL.

The V gene is TRBV5-1, the J gene TRBJ1-2; TRBD1 is a possible D gene (6 bases). V was pared by 0 bases and J by 5 bases, with 17 bases between. In germline, CDR1 is SGHRS, CDR2 YFSETQ. The CDR3 has 16 residues. CDR3 DNA: TGCGCCAGCAGCTTGGAAGCCGGACAGATATCTTATGGCTACACCTTC. This encodes CASSLEAGQISYGYTF.